This TCR beta chain came from a study of T cells in Graves' hyperthyroidism and ophthalmopathy. In making diagnoses, clinical symptoms, serum thyroxine and TRAb, thyroid ultrasound and orbital computed tomography were all used. This clonotype was seen repeatedly, ten times or more. The investigators amplified TCR beta CDR3 regions from RNA transcripts. With the HTBI primer set, the TCR CDR3 went through a first round of RT-PCR. TCRdb ran MiXCR on the multiplex PCR reads and lists one entry per CDR3 protein. The sample carries around 580,000 distinct CDR3 sequences, under 60% recorded once. The TCR was taken from a woman aged 18-29 years with Graves' hyperthyroidism. Sample: peripheral blood or thyroid tissue (not recorded which).

DNA of the CDR3: TGTGCCAGCAGTGAACGGACACTGTGGGAGCAGTACTTC. Encoded protein: CASSERTLWEQYF. The rearrangement joins TRBV2 to TRBJ2-7; perhaps TRBD1 as D (5 bases). Germline CDR1 reads SNHLY; CDR2 reads FYNNEI. V lost 2 bases and J lost 7, with 12 bases in between. The CDR3 runs to 13 residues.